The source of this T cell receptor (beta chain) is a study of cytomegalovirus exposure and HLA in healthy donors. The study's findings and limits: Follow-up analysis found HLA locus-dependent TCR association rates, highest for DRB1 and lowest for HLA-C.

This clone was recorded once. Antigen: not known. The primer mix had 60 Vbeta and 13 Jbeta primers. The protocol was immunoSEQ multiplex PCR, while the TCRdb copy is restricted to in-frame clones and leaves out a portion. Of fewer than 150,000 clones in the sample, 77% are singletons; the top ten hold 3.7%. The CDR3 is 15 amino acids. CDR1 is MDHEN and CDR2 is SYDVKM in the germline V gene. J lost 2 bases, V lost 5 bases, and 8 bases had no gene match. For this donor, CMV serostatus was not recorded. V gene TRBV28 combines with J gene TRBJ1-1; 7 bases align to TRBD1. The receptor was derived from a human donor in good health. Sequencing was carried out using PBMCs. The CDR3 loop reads CASSDDGTVNTEAFF. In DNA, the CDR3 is TGTGCCAGCAGTGACGACGGGACAGTCAACACTGAAGCTTTCTTT.